A selection of T cell receptor beta chains follows, all from one sample in a study of shared T cell receptors in the human thymus. Assay: immunoSEQ multiplex PCR; the TCRdb copy retains only in-frame clones and omits some. The sample has about 380,000 clones; 95% are singletons. The specimen was thymocytes. The receptors here all came from a human donor. Each CDR3 is given without its conserved first and last residue.

j_call v_call cdr3_aa
TRBJ2-7 TRBV28 ASSSGRRIYEQY
TRBJ2-7 TRBV6-5 ASKKAGALGPEQY
TRBJ1-2 TRBV5-5 ASSLSRGNYGYT
TRBJ1-2 TRBV27 ASSFSGRGWNGYT
TRBJ2-1 TRBV9 ASSVPQPLAGFNEQF
TRBJ1-5 TRBV14 ASSQTPNRDREVQPQH
TRBJ2-2 TRBV5-1 ASSLPSGDTGELF
TRBJ2-7 TRBV28 ASSRGTSGSYEQY
TRBJ1-2 TRBV19 ASSKGGTELYGYT
TRBJ1-5 TRBV5-1 ASSIILGDRVLNGNQPQH
TRBJ2-1 TRBV7-7 ASSLAAGDPAQF
TRBJ1-1 TRBV18 ASSEGQGGATLEAF
TRBJ2-5 TRBV9 ASSALAGVETQY
TRBJ2-7 TRBV27 ASSFGASSYEQY
TRBJ2-3 TRBV28 ASSLSEQMAQY
TRBJ2-6 TRBV27 ASSSTSGANVLT
TRBJ1-4 TRBV7-6 ASSPTLANEKLF
TRBJ2-7 TRBV14 ASSQGRGSRYEQY
TRBJ2-7 TRBV28 ASSLDDKRGRFFYEQY
TRBJ2-1 TRBV29-1 SVVVAVGPKNEQF
TRBJ1-1 TRBV5-8 ASSLASAQGRSEAF
TRBJ2-1 TRBV6-6 ASSYREWPNEQF
TRBJ2-2 TRBV4-1 ASSQAAPRGTGELF
TRBJ1-1 TRBV2 ASSSPKGEVTMNTEAF
TRBJ1-2 TRBV5-1 ASSQSKGARYGYT
TRBJ2-7 TRBV4-1 ASSLRTSGSSPNYEQY
TRBJ2-7 TRBV4-1 ASRSGLAAYEQY
TRBJ1-1 TRBV7-2 ASSSPDPSITEAF
TRBJ1-1 TRBV2 ASSESYRWMNTEAF
TRBJ2-5 TRBV28 ASSETAYQETQY
TRBJ2-5 TRBV9 ASRRASSGREETQY
TRBJ1-4 TRBV9 ASSVGTGMSEKLF
TRBJ1-1 TRBV19 ASSIIRGRNTEAF